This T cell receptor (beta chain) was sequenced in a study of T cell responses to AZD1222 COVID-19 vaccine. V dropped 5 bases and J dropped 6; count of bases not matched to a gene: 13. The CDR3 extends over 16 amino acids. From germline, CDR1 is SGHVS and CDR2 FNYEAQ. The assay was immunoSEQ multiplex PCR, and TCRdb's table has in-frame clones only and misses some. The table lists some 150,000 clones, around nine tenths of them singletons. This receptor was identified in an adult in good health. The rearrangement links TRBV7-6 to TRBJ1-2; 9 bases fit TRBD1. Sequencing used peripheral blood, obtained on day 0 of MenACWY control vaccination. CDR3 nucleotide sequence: TGTGCCAGCAGCAGAACCGGGACAGGGCCGACTGATGGCTACACCTTC. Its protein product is CASSRTGTGPTDGYTF.